One sample yielded the 29 T cell receptor beta chains listed below, sequenced in a study of shared clonotypes between healthy human individuals. Method: immunoSEQ multiplex PCR; TCRdb's copy keeps in-frame clones and lacks some. This repertoire shows fewer than 400,000 clones, approximately 79% found once; its top ten account for 10%. The specimen sequenced was memory CD4+ T cells sorted from blood. Subset of the sample: CD45RA-negative fraction. Every receptor here comes from a man younger than 45 in good health.

This clone has only one observation. The CDR3 loop is CASSIAGTGGLGYTF. DNA of the CDR3: TGTGCCAGCAGCATAGCCGGGACAGGGGGCTTAGGCTACACCTTC. The V and J genes are TRBV5-4 and TRBJ1-2, with 12 bases matching TRBD1. The CDR3 contains 15 residues. With V trimmed by 4 bases and J by 8 bases, 9 bases remained unmatched. Looked up from germline, CDR1 is SGHNT and CDR2 is YYREEE (reference sequence).

This clone was counted a single time. The genes are TRBV7-2 and TRBJ2-3; D uncertain. V lost 5 bases and J lost 1, with 10 bases in between. The germline V gene has CDR1 SGHTA and CDR2 FQGNSA. The CDR3 is 14 amino acids. CDR3 loop: CASSQQRGTDTQYF. The CDR3 nucleotides read TGTGCCAGCAGCCAACAAAGGGGCACAGATACGCAGTATTTT.

V gene TRBV27 combines with J gene TRBJ2-4; TRBD2 is a possible D gene (6 bases). Looked up from germline, CDR1 is MNHEY and CDR2 is SMNVEV (reference sequence). With 3 bases removed from V and 5 bases from J, the gap between germline ends came to 8 bases. The CDR3 consists of 13 residues. DNA for the CDR3: TGTGCCAGCAGTTTCAGGGAGGAAAACATTCAGTACTTC. It is translated as CASSFREENIQYF.

The rearrangement uses TRBV7-2 and TRBJ2-7; TRBD2 matches at 11 bases. Per germline, CDR1 SGHTA and CDR2 FQGNSA. The CDR3 spans 15 residues. V was pared by 6 bases and J by 1 base, with 5 bases of the junction left unmatched. CDR3 sequence (DNA): TGTGCCAGCAGACAACTAGCGGGGGTATCCTACGAGCAGTACTTC. Its protein product is CASRQLAGVSYEQYF.

This chain joins TRBV19 and TRBJ1-1; tentative D call: TRBD1 (6 bases). V shed 7 bases and J shed 5 bases, with 14 bases lying between them. The CDR3 is 13 residues long. In germline, CDR1 is LNHDA, CDR2 SQIVND (reference sequence). Written as DNA, the CDR3 is TGTGCCAGTACGGACAGAGGAGAAACTGAAGCTTTCTTT. Protein: CASTDRGETEAFF.

The chain has TRBV27 and TRBJ2-7; tentative D call: TRBD2 (5 bases). Germline V gene lookup returns CDR1 MNHEY and CDR2 SMNVEV (reference sequence). The germline V and J ends were trimmed by 5 bases and 3 bases, with 8 bases remaining between them. This CDR3 is built from 12 residues. CDR3 protein: CASSPGGYEQYF. In nucleotides, the CDR3 is TGTGCCAGCAGTCCCGGAGGCTACGAGCAGTACTTC.

This clone was counted once. V is TRBV19 and J is TRBJ2-7; the match to TRBD2 covers 11 bases. The CDR3 has 17 residues. CDR1 is LNHDA and CDR2 is SQIVND in the germline V gene (reference sequence). Losses at the gene ends were 4 bases for V and 5 bases for J; bases not matched to a gene: 13. The DNA for the CDR3 is TGTGCCAGTAGTAGGAAGCTAGCGGGAGGAGGAGGCCACGAGCAGTACTTC. It is translated as CASSRKLAGGGGHEQYF.

This sequence joins TRBV15 and TRBJ2-1, with D unclear. V gave up 0 bases and J gave up 10 bases, with 10 bases separating them. CDR1 and CDR2 (germline): LNHNV, YYDKDF (reference sequence). The CDR3 extends over 13 amino acids. CDR3 region: CATSREALGEQFF. In nucleotides, the CDR3 is TGTGCCACCAGCAGAGAAGCCTTGGGGGAGCAGTTCTTC.

The chain joins TRBV5-1 to TRBJ2-3; D ambiguous. This CDR3 has 17 amino acids. Germline assignment: CDR1 SGHRS and CDR2 YFSETQ. V was cut by 4 bases and J by 1 base, with 19 bases left in between. The CDR3 DNA reads as TGCGCCAGCAGCGCGGCATTGGTTGGGGTAGGCACAGATACGCAGTATTTT. This codes for CASSAALVGVGTDTQYF.

Here the CDR3 DNA reads TGTGCCAGCAGACTGGATGCAAATAGCAATCAGCCCCAGCATTTT. Amino acid sequence: CASRLDANSNQPQHF. The rearrangement joins TRBV7-8 to TRBJ1-5; D gene uncertain. Trimming removed 6 bases at V and 0 bases at J, with 12 bases between. This CDR3 comprises 15 residues. Germline V CDR1 and CDR2: SGHVS, FQNEAQ.

The V and J genes are TRBV11-2 and TRBJ2-5; the D gene is possibly TRBD1 (5 bases). V lost 5 bases to trimming and J lost 5 bases, with 18 bases between them. Germline V lookup: CDR1 SGHAT, CDR2 FQNNGV. The CDR3 spans 15 residues. The CDR3 region has the DNA TGTGCCAGCAGCAGCCAGGGCAGGCTTGGGGAGACCCAGTACTTC. Protein: CASSSQGRLGETQYF.

The chain has TRBV5-5 and TRBJ1-1; D unresolved. The ends were cut back, 0 bases at V and 1 base at J, with 7 bases in the middle. The CDR3 contains 14 residues. The germline gives CDR1 SGHKS, CDR2 YYEKEE (reference sequence). CDR3 in DNA: TGTGCCAGCAGCTTGGTCTGGAAGAACACTGAAGCTTTCTTT. Amino acids: CASSLVWKNTEAFF.

This chain uses TRBV30 with TRBJ1-5, with a weak D call TRBD1 (6 bases). Germline CDR1 reads GTSNPN; CDR2 reads SVGIG (reference sequence). There are 13 residues in the CDR3. With 2 bases removed from V and 6 bases from J, the gap between germline ends came to 11 bases. The CDR3, as DNA: TGTGCCTGGAGTCACAGAGGGGGTCAGCCCCAGCATTTT. Translation gives CAWSHRGGQPQHF.

CDR3 amino acids: CASRAPSSSYEQYF. For the CDR3, the DNA is TGCGCCAGCAGGGCCCCCTCCAGCTCCTACGAGCAGTACTTC. This chain connects TRBV10-2 to TRBJ2-7; D uncertain. V dropped 6 bases and J dropped 0 bases, with 12 bases sitting between them. There are 14 residues in the CDR3. Germline CDR1 reads WSHSY; CDR2 reads SAAADI.

This clone appeared a single time. V usage is TRBV7-2 and J usage is TRBJ2-6, with no clear D. The V gene lost 5 bases and the J gene lost 5 bases, with 22 bases spanning the gap. Germline loops: CDR1 SGHTA, CDR2 FQGNSA. The CDR3 contains 18 residues. The CDR3 coding sequence is TGTGCCAGCAGCACAGCCCGTTACCCACAAAGTCGGGCCAACGTCCTGACTTTC. Its protein product is CASSTARYPQSRANVLTF.

CDR3 region: CASSHGAYEQYF. In nucleotides, the CDR3 is TGTGCCAGCAGCCACGGCGCCTACGAGCAGTACTTC. The chain links TRBV7-8 to TRBJ2-7; D is uncertain. The CDR3 has 12 amino acids. Germline CDR1 SGHVS, CDR2 FQNEAQ. Trimming took 5 bases from V and 2 from J, leaving 7 bases between them.

The chain employs TRBV6-5 and TRBJ1-1; D is undetermined. The V end was cut by 7 bases, the J end by 7 bases, with 13 bases between. Germline values: CDR1 MNHEY, CDR2 SVGAGI. This CDR3 comprises 12 residues. CDR3 protein: CASTTTVFEAFF. The DNA for the CDR3 is TGTGCCAGCACCACCACCGTATTTGAAGCTTTCTTT.

The J gene is TRBJ1-1, the V gene TRBV27; D is unresolved. This CDR3 spans 17 amino acids. Deletions cut 8 bases from V and 0 bases from J, with 22 bases between. Germline-derived CDR1 and CDR2 are MNHEY and SMNVEV (reference sequence). CDR3 nucleotides: TGTGCCAGCTCGATCCGGGCGAACTGGGCTATGAACACTGAAGCTTTCTTT. Translated: CASSIRANWAMNTEAFF.

V usage is TRBV18 and J usage is TRBJ2-2; D is undetermined. V lost 1 base and J 0 bases, leaving 6 bases between the germline ends. CDR3 length: 15 residues. Germline-derived CDR1 and CDR2 are KGHSH and LQKENI. CDR3 sequence (DNA): TGTGCCAGCTCACCACTCGGGTCGAACACCGGGGAGCTGTTTTTT. This codes for CASSPLGSNTGELFF.

As for this clone: Only one base separates this from a far larger clonotype, so it likely reflects a read error. The V gene is TRBV15, the J gene TRBJ1-2; 7 bases line up with TRBD1. Per the germline V gene, CDR1 is LNHNV and CDR2 is YYDKDF (reference sequence). V lost 5 bases, J lost 1 base, and 7 bases stayed unmatched. This CDR3 region has 15 residues. As DNA, the CDR3 is TGTGCCACCAGCGCCCCTGGGACAGTTAACTATGGCTACACCTTC. Its translation is CATSAPGTVNYGYTF.

The genes are TRBV6-5 and TRBJ1-1, with a possible D match to TRBD1 (6 bases). The V end lost 6 bases, the J end lost 1 base, and 9 bases lay between the germline ends. CDR3 length equals 13 residues. The germline V gene has CDR1 MNHEY and CDR2 SVGAGI. The CDR3 sequence: CASRRQANTEAFF. The CDR3 DNA reads as TGTGCCAGCAGAAGACAGGCGAACACTGAAGCTTTCTTT.

The rearrangement joins TRBV7-2 to TRBJ2-5; 7 bases line up with TRBD1. The CDR3 contains 17 residues. The germline V gene encodes CDR1 SGHTA and CDR2 FQGNSA. The ends lost 3 bases at V and 5 bases at J; junction bases unmatched: 15. The CDR3 nucleotides are TGTGCCAGCAGCTTCCGGGACAGTTATTTCCGAGGGGAGACCCAGTACTTC. This gives the protein CASSFRDSYFRGETQYF. Based on the CDR3 plus reference TRBV7-2 and TRBJ2-5, the full variable domain is GAGVSQSPSNKVTEKGKDVELRCDPISGHTALYWYRQSLGQGLEFLIYFQGNSAPDKSGLPSDRFSAERTGGSVSTLTIQRTQQEDSAVYLCASSFRDSYFRGETQYFGPGTRLLVL.

The chain joins TRBV4-3 to TRBJ2-5; D possibly corresponds to TRBD2 (5 bases). CDR1 and CDR2 (germline): LGHNA, YSLEER. The CDR3 covers 17 residues. V dropped 3 bases and J dropped 0 bases, with 17 bases sitting between them. CDR3 protein: CASSQEITGYNQETQYF. The CDR3 DNA is TGCGCCAGCAGCCAGGAAATAACGGGGTACAACCAAGAGACCCAGTACTTC.

The chain links TRBV18 to TRBJ1-2; a weak D match, TRBD1 (5 bases). V was pared by 2 bases and J by 5 bases, with 12 bases between. Germline CDR1 KGHSH, CDR2 LQKENI. CDR3 size: 14 residues. CDR3 bases: TGTGCCAGCTCACCAAGCGAGGGGAGGTATGGCTACACCTTC. This sequence encodes CASSPSEGRYGYTF.

The table lists this clone with many counts. J is TRBJ2-5 and V is TRBV6-5; TRBD2 matches 7 bases. Per germline, CDR1 MNHEY and CDR2 SVGAGI. V shed 5 bases and J 4 bases; nucleotides not matched to a gene: 10. The CDR3 contains 15 residues. The CDR3 sequence: CASSQTSVRGETQYF. CDR3 DNA: TGTGCCAGCAGTCAAACTAGCGTAAGAGGAGAGACCCAGTACTTC.

The genes are TRBV29-1 and TRBJ2-5; TRBD2 is a possible D gene (6 bases). The CDR3 extends over 13 amino acids. The V end lost 3 bases, the J end lost 0 bases, and 8 bases lay between the germline ends. The germline V gene has CDR1 SQVTM and CDR2 ANQGSEA. The CDR3 nucleotides are TGCAGCGTTGAGCGGGGAAACCAAGAGACCCAGTACTTC. Translated: CSVERGNQETQYF.

The V and J genes are TRBV28 and TRBJ2-2, with 10 bases identical to TRBD2. This CDR3 has 19 residues. The junction had 15 bases not matched to a gene; V was cut back by 6 bases and J by 2 bases. Per germline, CDR1 MDHEN and CDR2 SYDVKM. The chain's CDR3 is CASSPLGQGLARNTGELFF. In DNA form, the CDR3 reads TGTGCCAGCAGCCCTTTAGGGCAGGGACTAGCGCGTAACACCGGGGAGCTGTTTTTT.

This sequence joins TRBV29-1 and TRBJ2-2, with D possibly being TRBD2 (5 bases). The V end lost 5 bases, the J end lost 4 bases, and 11 bases lay between the germline ends. The length of the CDR3 is 13 residues. CDR1 SQVTM and CDR2 ANQGSEA come from the germline V gene. The CDR3 DNA reads as TGCAGCGTTAGAATAGGGAGCACCGGGGAGCTGTTTTTT. Protein sequence: CSVRIGSTGELFF.

The chain has TRBV6-9 and TRBJ2-5; D call uncertain. Deletions cut 5 bases from V and 1 base from J, with 2 bases between. The CDR3 is 11 residues long. Looked up from germline, CDR1 is MNHGY and CDR2 is SVAAGI. Written as DNA, the CDR3 is TGTGCCAGCAGTCGCCAAGAGACCCAGTACTTC. As protein: CASSRQETQYF.